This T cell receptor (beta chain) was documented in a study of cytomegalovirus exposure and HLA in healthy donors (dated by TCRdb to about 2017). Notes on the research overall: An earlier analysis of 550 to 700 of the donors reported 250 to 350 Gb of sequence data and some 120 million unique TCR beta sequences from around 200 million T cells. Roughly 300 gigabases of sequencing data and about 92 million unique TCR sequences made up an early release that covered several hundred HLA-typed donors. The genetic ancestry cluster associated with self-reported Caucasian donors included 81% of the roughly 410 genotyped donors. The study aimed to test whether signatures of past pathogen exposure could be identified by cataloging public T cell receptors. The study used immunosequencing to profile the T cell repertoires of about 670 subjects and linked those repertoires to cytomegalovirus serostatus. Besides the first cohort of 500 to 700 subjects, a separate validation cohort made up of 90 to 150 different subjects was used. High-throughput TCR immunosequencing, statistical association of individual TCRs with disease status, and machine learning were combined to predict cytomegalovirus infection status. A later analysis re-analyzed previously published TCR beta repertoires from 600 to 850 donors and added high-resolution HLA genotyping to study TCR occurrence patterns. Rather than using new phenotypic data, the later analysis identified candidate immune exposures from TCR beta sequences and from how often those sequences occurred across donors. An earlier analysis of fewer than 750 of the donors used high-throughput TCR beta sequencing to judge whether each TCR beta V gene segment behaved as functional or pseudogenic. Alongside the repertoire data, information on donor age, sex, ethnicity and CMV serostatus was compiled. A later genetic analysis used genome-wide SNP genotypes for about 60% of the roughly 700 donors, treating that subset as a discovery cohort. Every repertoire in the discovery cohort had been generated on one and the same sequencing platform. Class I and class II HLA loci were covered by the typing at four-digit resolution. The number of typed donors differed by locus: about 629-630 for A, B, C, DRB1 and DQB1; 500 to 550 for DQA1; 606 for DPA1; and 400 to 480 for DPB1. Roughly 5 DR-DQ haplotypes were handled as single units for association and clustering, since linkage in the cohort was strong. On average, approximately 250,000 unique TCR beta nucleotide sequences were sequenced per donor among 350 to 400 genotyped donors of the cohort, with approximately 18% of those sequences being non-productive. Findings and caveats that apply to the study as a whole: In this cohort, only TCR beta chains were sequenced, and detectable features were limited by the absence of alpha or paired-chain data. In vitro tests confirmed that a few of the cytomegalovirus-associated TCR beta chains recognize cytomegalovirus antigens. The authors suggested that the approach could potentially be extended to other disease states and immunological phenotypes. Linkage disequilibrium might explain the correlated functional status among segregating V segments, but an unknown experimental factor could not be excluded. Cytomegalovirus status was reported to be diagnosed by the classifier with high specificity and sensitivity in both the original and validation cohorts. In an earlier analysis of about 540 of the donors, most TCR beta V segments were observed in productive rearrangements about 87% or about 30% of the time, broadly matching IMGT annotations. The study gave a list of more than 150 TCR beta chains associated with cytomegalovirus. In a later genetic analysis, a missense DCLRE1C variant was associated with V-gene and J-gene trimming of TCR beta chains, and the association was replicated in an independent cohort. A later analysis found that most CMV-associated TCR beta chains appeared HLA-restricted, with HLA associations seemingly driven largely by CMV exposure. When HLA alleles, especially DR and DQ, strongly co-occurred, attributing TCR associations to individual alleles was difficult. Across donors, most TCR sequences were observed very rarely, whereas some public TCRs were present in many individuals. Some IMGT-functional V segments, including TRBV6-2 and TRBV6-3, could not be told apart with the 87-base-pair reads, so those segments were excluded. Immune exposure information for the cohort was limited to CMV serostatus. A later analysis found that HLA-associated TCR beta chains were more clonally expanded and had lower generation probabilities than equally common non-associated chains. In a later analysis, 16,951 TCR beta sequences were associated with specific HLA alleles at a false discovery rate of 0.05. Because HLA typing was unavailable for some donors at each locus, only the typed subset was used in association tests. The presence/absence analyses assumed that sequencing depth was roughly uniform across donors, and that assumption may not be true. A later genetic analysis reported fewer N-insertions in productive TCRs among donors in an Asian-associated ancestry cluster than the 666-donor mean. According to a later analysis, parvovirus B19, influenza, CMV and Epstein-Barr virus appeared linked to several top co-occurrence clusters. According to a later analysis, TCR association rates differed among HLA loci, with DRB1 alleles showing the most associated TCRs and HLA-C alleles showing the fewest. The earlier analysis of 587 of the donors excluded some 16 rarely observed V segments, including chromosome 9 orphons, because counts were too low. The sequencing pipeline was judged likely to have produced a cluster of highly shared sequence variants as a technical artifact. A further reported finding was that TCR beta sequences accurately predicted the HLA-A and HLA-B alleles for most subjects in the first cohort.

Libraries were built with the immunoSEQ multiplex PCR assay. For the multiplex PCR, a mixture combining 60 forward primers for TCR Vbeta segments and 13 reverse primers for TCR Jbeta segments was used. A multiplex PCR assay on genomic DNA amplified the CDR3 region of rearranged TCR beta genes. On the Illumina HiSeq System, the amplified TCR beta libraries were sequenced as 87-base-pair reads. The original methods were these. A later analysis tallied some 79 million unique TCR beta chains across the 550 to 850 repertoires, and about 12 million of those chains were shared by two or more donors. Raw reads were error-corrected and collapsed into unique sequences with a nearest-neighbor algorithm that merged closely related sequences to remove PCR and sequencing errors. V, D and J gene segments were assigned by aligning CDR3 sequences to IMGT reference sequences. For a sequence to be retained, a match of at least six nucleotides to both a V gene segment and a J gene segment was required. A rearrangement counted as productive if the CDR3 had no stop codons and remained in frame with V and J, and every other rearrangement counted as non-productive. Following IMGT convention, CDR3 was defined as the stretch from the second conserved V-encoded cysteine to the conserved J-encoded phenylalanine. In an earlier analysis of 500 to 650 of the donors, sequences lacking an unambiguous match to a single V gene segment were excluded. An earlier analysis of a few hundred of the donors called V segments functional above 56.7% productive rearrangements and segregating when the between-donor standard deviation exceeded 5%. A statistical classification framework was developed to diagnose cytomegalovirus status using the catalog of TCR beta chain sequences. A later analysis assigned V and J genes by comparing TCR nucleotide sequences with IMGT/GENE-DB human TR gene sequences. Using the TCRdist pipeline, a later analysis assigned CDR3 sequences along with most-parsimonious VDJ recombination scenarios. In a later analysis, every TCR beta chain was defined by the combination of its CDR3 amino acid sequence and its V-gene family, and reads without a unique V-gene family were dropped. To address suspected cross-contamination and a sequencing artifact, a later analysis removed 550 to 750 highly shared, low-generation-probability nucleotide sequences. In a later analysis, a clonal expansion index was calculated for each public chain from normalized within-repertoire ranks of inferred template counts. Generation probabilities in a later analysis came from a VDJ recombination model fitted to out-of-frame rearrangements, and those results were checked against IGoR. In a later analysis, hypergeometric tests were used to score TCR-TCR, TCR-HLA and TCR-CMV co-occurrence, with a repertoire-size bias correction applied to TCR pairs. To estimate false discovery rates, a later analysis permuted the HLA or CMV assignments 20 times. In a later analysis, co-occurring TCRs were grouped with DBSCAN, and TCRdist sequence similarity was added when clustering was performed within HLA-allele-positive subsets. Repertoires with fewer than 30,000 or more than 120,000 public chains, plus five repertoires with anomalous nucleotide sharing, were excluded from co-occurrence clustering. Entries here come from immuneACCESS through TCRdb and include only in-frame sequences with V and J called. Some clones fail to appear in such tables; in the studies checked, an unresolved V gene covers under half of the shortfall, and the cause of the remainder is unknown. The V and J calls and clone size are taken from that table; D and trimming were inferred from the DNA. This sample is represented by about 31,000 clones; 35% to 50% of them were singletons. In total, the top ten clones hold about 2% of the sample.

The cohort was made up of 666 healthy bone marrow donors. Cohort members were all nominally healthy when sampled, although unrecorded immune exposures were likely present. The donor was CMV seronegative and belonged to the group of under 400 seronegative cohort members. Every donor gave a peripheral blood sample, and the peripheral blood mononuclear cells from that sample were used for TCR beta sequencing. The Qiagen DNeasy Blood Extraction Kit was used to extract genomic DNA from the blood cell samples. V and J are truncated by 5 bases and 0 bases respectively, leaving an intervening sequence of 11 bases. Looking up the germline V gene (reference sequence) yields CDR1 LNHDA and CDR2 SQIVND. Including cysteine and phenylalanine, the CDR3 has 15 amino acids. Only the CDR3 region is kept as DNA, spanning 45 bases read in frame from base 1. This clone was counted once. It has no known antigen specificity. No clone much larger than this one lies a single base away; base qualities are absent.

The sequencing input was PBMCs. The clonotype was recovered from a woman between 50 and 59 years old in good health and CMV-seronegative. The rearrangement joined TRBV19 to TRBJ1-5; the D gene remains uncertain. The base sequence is TGTGCCAGTAGTTCTTCAGGTGGTAGCAATCAGCCCCAGCATTTT. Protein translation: CASSSSGGSNQPQHF.